The 27 T cell receptor beta chains given below trace back to one sample, sequenced in a study of graft-versus-host responses after intestinal transplantation. Only in-frame clones appear in the TCRdb table, and some are missing; sequencing was by immunoSEQ multiplex PCR. The data show about 10,000 clones, with 80% to 95% seen just once and less than 6.5% held by the top ten. The sequencing used PBMCs, collected 68 days after transplant. The origin of the receptors is a human patient who received an intestinal transplant, so some T cells may come from the graft donor.

DNA of the CDR3: TGTGCCAGCAGCCATTCACTAGCAAGCAGAAAGACCTATGGCTACACCTTC. Protein: CASSHSLASRKTYGYTF. V and J are TRBV11-2 and TRBJ1-2; D gene uncertain. The V gene lost 5 bases and the J gene lost 4 bases, with 23 bases spanning the gap. This CDR3 spans 17 amino acids. Germline CDR1 SGHAT, CDR2 FQNNGV.

The chain joins TRBV7-8 to TRBJ2-1, with 8 bases matching TRBD2. The CDR3 spans 16 residues. Looked up from germline, CDR1 is SGHVS and CDR2 is FQNEAQ. With 1 base clipped from V and 8 bases from J, the junction kept 10 bases outside the gene matches. The CDR3 sequence is CASSLEAGVLHDEQFF. In DNA, the CDR3 is TGTGCCAGCAGCTTAGAAGCGGGAGTTTTACACGATGAGCAGTTCTTC.

The chain uses TRBV6-6 and TRBJ1-1; D unresolved. Deletions cut 6 bases from V and 0 bases from J, with 11 bases between. CDR3 length: 14 residues. Germline V gene lookup returns CDR1 MNHNY and CDR2 SVGAGI (reference sequence). CDR3 loop: CASSPGSLNTEAFF. The CDR3, as DNA: TGTGCCAGCAGCCCCGGTAGCTTGAACACTGAAGCTTTCTTT.

The V and J genes are TRBV25-1 and TRBJ2-5, with no clear D. Germline V CDR1 and CDR2: MGHDK, SYGVNS. V lost 5 bases and J lost 4, with 2 bases in between. There are 10 residues in the CDR3. The CDR3 DNA reads TGTGCCAGCAGTCGAGAGACCCAGTACTTC. This gives the protein CASSRETQYF.

This chain joins TRBV4-3 and TRBJ2-7, with D possibly matching TRBD2 (7 bases). The CDR3 covers 16 residues. CDR1 and CDR2 (germline): LGHNA, YSLEER. Deletions cut 1 base from V and 4 bases from J, with 17 bases between. The chain's CDR3 is CASSQALLRGGYEQYF. In DNA, the CDR3 is TGCGCCAGCAGCCAAGCCCTTTTAAGGGGGGGGTACGAGCAGTACTTC.

The gene calls are TRBV28 and TRBJ1-1, with 8 bases fitting TRBD1. CDR1 and CDR2 (germline): MDHEN, SYDVKM. With 2 bases clipped from V and 1 base from J, the junction kept 6 bases outside the gene matches. The CDR3 covers 16 residues. The CDR3 protein is CASSLTPTGANTEAFF. CDR3 DNA sequence: TGTGCCAGCAGTTTAACTCCGACAGGGGCGAACACTGAAGCTTTCTTT.

V usage is TRBV19 and J usage is TRBJ2-1, with TRBD2 as a possible D gene (5 bases). The V end was cut by 4 bases, the J end by 4 bases, with 8 bases between. The CDR3 length is 13 residues. Germline assignment: CDR1 LNHDA and CDR2 SQIVND (reference sequence). This CDR3 is CASSNGVYNEQFF. The CDR3 nucleotides read TGTGCCAGTAGTAACGGGGTTTACAATGAGCAGTTCTTC.

CDR3 DNA sequence: TGTGCCAGCAGCTTGGGGTTAGCGAGCGACGAGCAGTACTTC. Its translation: CASSLGLASDEQYF. This sequence joins TRBV5-6 and TRBJ2-7, with D possibly being TRBD2 (5 bases). Trimming removed 0 bases from V and 5 bases from J, with 12 bases in between. This CDR3 spans 14 amino acids. CDR1 is SGHDT, CDR2 YYEEEE, per germline.

The chain uses TRBV28 and TRBJ2-3; 7 nucleotides align to TRBD1. Trimming at V came to 5 bases and at J to 4 bases, leaving 6 bases not matched to a gene. This CDR3 spans 14 amino acids. Germline CDR1 and CDR2: MDHEN and SYDVKM. The CDR3 DNA follows: TGTGCCAGCAGTGCAACAGGGGTTGCAGATACGCAGTATTTT. This codes for CASSATGVADTQYF.

V usage is TRBV11-2 and J usage is TRBJ1-3; no definite D call. The CDR3 spans 13 residues. Germline lookup yields CDR1 SGHAT and CDR2 FQNNGV. V shed 3 bases and J shed 4 bases, with 7 bases lying between them. The CDR3 protein is CASSFRPGNTIYF. The CDR3 region has the DNA TGTGCCAGCAGCTTTCGTCCCGGAAACACCATATATTTT.

This chain joins TRBV2 and TRBJ2-2; TRBD1 is a possible D gene (7 bases). The germline V gene has CDR1 SNHLY and CDR2 FYNNEI. V gave up 6 bases and J gave up 3 bases, with 20 bases separating them. The CDR3 extends over 17 amino acids. This chain's CDR3 is CASSSLTGRTHTGELFF. CDR3 DNA: TGTGCCAGCAGCTCTTTGACAGGGAGGACCCACACCGGGGAGCTGTTTTTT. Full variable domain (remainder filled in from reference TRBV2 and TRBJ2-2): EPEVTQTPSHQVTQMGQEVILRCVPISNHLYFYWYRQILGQKVEFLVSFYNNEISEKSEIFDDQFSVERPDGSNFTLKIRSTKLEDSAMYFCASSSLTGRTHTGELFFGEGSRLTVL.

The rearrangement links TRBV27 to TRBJ2-7; D may correspond to TRBD1 or TRBD2 (6 bases each). V was clipped by 4 bases and J by 3 bases, with 22 bases between them. The CDR3 covers 17 residues. Looked up from germline, CDR1 is MNHEY and CDR2 is SMNVEV (reference sequence). CDR3 amino acids: CASSSREEGVGVYEQYF. CDR3 nucleotide sequence: TGTGCCAGCAGTTCAAGGGAGGAGGGGGTCGGGGTCTACGAGCAGTACTTC.

The chain couples TRBV30 to TRBJ1-1; a possible D gene is TRBD1 (6 bases). This CDR3 has 13 residues. The V end was cut by 3 bases, the J end by 2 bases, with 10 bases between. CDR1 and CDR2 from the germline V gene are GTSNPN and SVGIG (reference sequence). The CDR3 spells CAWREGGNTEAFF. The CDR3 DNA is TGTGCCTGGAGAGAGGGGGGTAACACTGAAGCTTTCTTT.

The chain has TRBV7-2 and TRBJ2-3; D is unclear. Germline lookup yields CDR1 SGHTA and CDR2 FQGNSA. The V gene lost 0 bases and the J gene lost 3 bases, with 10 bases spanning the gap. This CDR3 has 15 residues. CDR3 sequence reads: CASSLAWGGTDTQYF. Written as DNA, the CDR3 is TGTGCCAGCAGCTTAGCGTGGGGTGGAACAGATACGCAGTATTTT.

The chain uses TRBV6-5 and TRBJ1-5, with TRBD1 matching over 10 bases. Germline V CDR1 and CDR2: MNHEY, SVGAGI. The ends lost 5 bases at V and 5 bases at J; junction bases unmatched: 0. CDR3 size: 13 residues. CDR3: CASSDRGHQPQHF. The CDR3 DNA reads TGTGCCAGCAGTGACAGGGGGCATCAGCCCCAGCATTTT.

The chain is built from TRBV9 and TRBJ1-1; 9 bases map to TRBD1. The CDR3 is 14 amino acids. Losses at the gene ends were 3 bases for V and 13 bases for J; bases not matched to a gene: 13. Germline loops: CDR1 SGDLS, CDR2 YYNGEE. CDR3 nucleotide sequence: TGTGCCAGCAGCGCAGAGGACAGGGGCCCTGTGGGTTTCTTT. Protein product: CASSAEDRGPVGFF.

This clone was counted only a few times. The CDR3, as DNA: TGTGCCAGCAGCCCAGGACAGGGGGATGGGCAATCAATCATTAGCAATCAGCCCCAGCATTTT. Protein sequence: CASSPGQGDGQSIISNQPQHF. The rearrangement links TRBV6-9 to TRBJ1-5; 10 bases agree with TRBD1. This CDR3 is 21 amino acids long. With 6 bases clipped from V and 0 bases from J, the junction kept 20 bases outside the gene matches. Germline values: CDR1 MNHGY, CDR2 SVAAGI.

This chain joins TRBV9 and TRBJ2-2; no clear D gene. V lost 4 bases, J lost 4 bases, and 11 bases lay in between. The germline V gene encodes CDR1 SGDLS and CDR2 YYNGEE. This CDR3 region has 14 residues. This CDR3 is CASSPPAVTGELFF. The DNA of the CDR3 is TGTGCCAGCAGCCCACCCGCAGTCACCGGGGAGCTGTTTTTT.

This rearrangement joins TRBV5-1 to TRBJ2-7; 9 positions agree with TRBD2. Germline-derived CDR1 and CDR2 are SGHRS and YFSETQ. V lost 4 bases, J lost 0 bases, and 11 bases stayed unmatched. This CDR3 contains 17 residues. CDR3 amino acids: CASSPRVAGDHSYEQYF. DNA for the CDR3: TGCGCCAGCAGCCCCAGGGTAGCGGGGGATCACTCCTACGAGCAGTACTTC.

This clone showed up just once. This chain joins TRBV6-5 and TRBJ2-6; 7 nucleotides align to TRBD1. Gene TRBJ2-7 matches the end of the DNA better, so the J call may be wrong. Per germline, CDR1 MNHEY and CDR2 SVGAGI. The CDR3 sequence is 14 residues long. CDR3 sequence reads: CASSYSGTAYEQYF. DNA for the CDR3: TGTGCCAGCAGTTACTCTGGGACAGCCTACGAGCAGTACTTC.

The chain has TRBV4-1 and TRBJ2-1, with 13 bases lining up with TRBD2. This CDR3 has 16 amino acids. Losses at the gene ends were 1 base for V and 6 bases for J; bases not matched to a gene: 3. The germline V gene encodes CDR1 MGHRA and CDR2 YSYEKL. CDR3 amino acids: CASSQAGTSGINEQFF. The CDR3 nucleotides read TGCGCCAGCAGCCAAGCAGGGACTAGCGGGATCAATGAGCAGTTCTTC.

V and J are TRBV28 and TRBJ1-2; unclear D gene. Looked up from germline, CDR1 is MDHEN and CDR2 is SYDVKM. The CDR3 covers 11 residues. V was clipped by 8 bases and J by 4 bases, with 8 bases between them. The CDR3 nucleotides are TGTGCCAGCTCCCACCCCTATGGCTACACCTTC. Translation gives CASSHPYGYTF.

The V gene is TRBV4-1, the J gene TRBJ2-1, with 10 bases that match TRBD2. Per germline, CDR1 MGHRA and CDR2 YSYEKL. The CDR3 consists of 16 residues. Trimming at V came to 5 bases and at J to 10 bases, leaving 14 bases not matched to a gene. The CDR3 sequence is CASSANWGSGRWEQFF. The CDR3 nucleotides are TGCGCCAGCAGCGCTAATTGGGGTAGCGGGAGGTGGGAGCAGTTCTTC.

The chain is built from TRBV2 and TRBJ2-1; TRBD2 might be the D (5 bases). The CDR3 runs 12 residues. The germline gives CDR1 SNHLY, CDR2 FYNNEI. Trimming took 5 bases from V and 10 from J, leaving 12 bases between them. The DNA of the CDR3 is TGTGCCAGCAGTTATTTTGCGGGCGAGCAGTTCTTC. Amino acid sequence: CASSYFAGEQFF.

The V and J genes are TRBV15 and TRBJ1-3; 7 nucleotides agree with TRBD1. Germline trimming cut 0 bases from V and 4 bases from J; bases unmatched to any gene: 3. This CDR3 region has 15 residues. The germline gives CDR1 LNHNV, CDR2 YYDKDF (reference sequence). The chain's CDR3 is CATSRDRGRGNTIYF. CDR3 bases: TGTGCCACCAGCAGAGATAGGGGGCGCGGAAACACCATATATTTT.

V usage is TRBV28 and J usage is TRBJ1-3, with no clear D. Germline CDR1 MDHEN, CDR2 SYDVKM. Between the trimmed V and J ends, which lost 4 bases and 0 bases, there was a span of 10 bases. The CDR3 has 15 residues. The CDR3 DNA reads as TGTGCCAGCAGTTGGAAGGTATCCTCTGGAAACACCATATATTTT. Translated: CASSWKVSSGNTIYF.

The gene calls are TRBV6-6 and TRBJ2-7; TRBD2 is a possible D gene (6 bases). The CDR3 runs to 14 residues. Germline V gives CDR1 MNHNY, CDR2 SVGAGI (reference sequence). The ends were cut back, 5 bases at V and 3 bases at J, with 14 bases in the middle. In nucleotides, the CDR3 is TGTGCCAGCAGTGTGGGGTCGGGGGACTACGAGCAGTACTTC. This codes for CASSVGSGDYEQYF.